This T cell receptor (beta chain) was observed in a study of regulatory T cells in long-lasting Graves disease (dated by TCRdb to the early 2020s). Concerning the study at large: Persistent Graves' disease meant more than 5 years of antithyroid drug treatment with TSH receptor autoantibodies that stayed positive. Persistent Graves' disease patients were compared with newly diagnosed Graves' disease patients by peripheral blood TCR sequencing and RNA sequencing. The study took place in China and was registered as a clinical trial. TCR sequencing covered about 13 persistent and approximately 20 newly diagnosed Graves' disease patients, around 33 samples in total. On average, persistent Graves' disease patients in the clinical cohort had been on antithyroid drugs for approximately ten years.

The sample's time point label is to be understood as: persistent/refractory GD, antithyroid drugs over 5 years with positive TRAb. For both TCR sequencing and RNA sequencing, RNA was extracted from PBMCs using TRIzol. The diagnosis of Graves' disease was made according to American Thyroid Association guidelines. Patients for the study were recruited at an endocrinology department in Xi'an, China. Each patient gave approximately 10 milliliters of peripheral blood, collected in an EDTA anticoagulant tube. Ficoll Paque Plus density gradient separation was used to isolate PBMCs, and no further T cell sorting was performed. An Agilent 2100 Bioanalyzer and agarose gel were used to check RNA quality, and a NanoDrop 2000 was used to measure RNA concentration. The germline V gene sets CDR1 to SQVTM and CDR2 to ANQGSEA. From its cysteine to its phenylalanine, the CDR3 spans 15 amino acids. CDR3 DNA only is kept here, 45 bases in frame from base 1. Between the V and J ends, shortened by 3 bases and 0 bases respectively, the junction contains 12 bases.

The protocol used for the library was multiplex PCR. Sequencing was performed on an Illumina HiSeq 4000. To build TCR beta libraries, CDR3 regions were amplified by Arm-PCR using iRepertoire HTBI primers. Before sequencing, the PCR products underwent gel purification. The paper's data handling went like this. Gene usage analysis of CDR3 amino acid clonotypes used the approximately 62 TRBV and 11 to 15 TRBJ segments found across samples. COPE and FqMerger were used to merge filtered high-quality paired reads into contigs. BLAST was used to align contigs to IMGT TRBV, TRBD and TRBJ reference genes, and CDR3 was defined according to IMGT. Clonotypes above 0.1% frequency were classified as highly expanded clones. Shannon entropy served as the measure of repertoire diversity, while the Gini coefficient captured V-J evenness. A clonotype was considered public if more than one individual shared it. TCRdb redid the processing of the public reads, applying fastp at Q25 and MiXCR, and retained in-frame beta chains. Rows with a matching CDR3 protein are joined into one entry that keeps the most common DNA and genes. Clone size and V and J calls follow TCRdb, not the original study. This sample comprises 650,000 to 850,000 distinct CDR3 sequences, approximately 31% of them detected only once. The top ten clones comprise under 55% of the sample.

Regarding this clonotype: This receptor's antigen is unknown. Base qualities were left out, and no much larger clone turns up one base away.

Beyond this particular receptor, the publication reports: Sequencing and analysis were limited to the TCR beta chain. The authors acknowledged the small sample size as a limitation that may reduce accuracy. Persistent disease showed preferential use of TRBV28, TRBJ1-2 and TRBJ2-5, whereas newly diagnosed disease favored TRBV20-1 and TRBJ2-1. Persistent Graves' disease patients showed lower TCR Shannon entropy and fewer highly expanded clones than newly diagnosed patients, suggesting clonal expansion. More public clonotypes were shared among persistent patients (more than 2,500) than among newly diagnosed patients (more than 900). Because the primary lesion, thyroid tissue, could not be accessed, the study looked at peripheral blood alone.

The sequencing used peripheral blood mononuclear cells (PBMCs), collected when the disease was refractory, from a patient treated with antithyroid drugs. The receptor was derived from a female donor with Graves disease. The rearranged chain carries TRBV29-1 and TRBJ1-3; the D gene is not confidently resolved. DNA sequence: TGCAGCGTTGACGGCCCGGGCCTCTCTGGAAACACCATATATTTT. This gives the protein CSVDGPGLSGNTIYF.